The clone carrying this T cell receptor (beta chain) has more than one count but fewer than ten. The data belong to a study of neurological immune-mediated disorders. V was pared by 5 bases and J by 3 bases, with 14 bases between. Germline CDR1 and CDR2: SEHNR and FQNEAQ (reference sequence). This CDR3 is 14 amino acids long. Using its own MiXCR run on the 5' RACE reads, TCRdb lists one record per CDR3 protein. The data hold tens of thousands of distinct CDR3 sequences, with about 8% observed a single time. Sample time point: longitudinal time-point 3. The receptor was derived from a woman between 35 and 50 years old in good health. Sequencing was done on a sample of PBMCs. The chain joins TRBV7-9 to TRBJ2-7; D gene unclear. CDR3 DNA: TGTGCCAGCAGCCCTCCCATCAAGGTCTACGAGCAGTACTTC. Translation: CASSPPIKVYEQYF.